This T cell receptor (beta chain) came from a study of cytomegalovirus exposure and HLA in healthy donors. Primers included in the PCR were 60 Vbeta and 13 Jbeta primers. Assay: immunoSEQ multiplex PCR; the TCRdb copy retains only in-frame clones and omits some. The sample gives 95,000 to 150,000 clones, more than 65% of which show up once; 9.5% to 15% is in the top ten. The germline V gene has CDR1 MGHRA and CDR2 YSYEKL. The CDR3 covers 17 residues. J gave up 6 bases and V 4 bases, and 15 bases lay outside the gene matches. This clone was seen just once. This receptor was taken from a middle-aged woman in good health and CMV-seropositive. V gene TRBV4-1 combines with J gene TRBJ2-3, with 8 bases fitting TRBD2. Sequencing was done on a sample of PBMCs. The CDR3 bases are TGCGCCAGCAGCCGTTGGGTAGCGGGAACTAAGGGTGATACGCAGTATTTT. It is translated as CASSRWVAGTKGDTQYF.